These T cell receptor beta chains were read from a single sample in a study of T cells and Merkel cell carcinoma outcomes. TCRdb's table, derived via immunoSEQ multiplex PCR, lists solely in-frame clones and lacks some. This sample carries 5,000 to 8,000 clones, 90% of them seen once, and the ten largest clones take around 3%. The sequenced sample consisted of tumor tissue from Merkel cell carcinoma. Receptors were obtained from a human donor with Merkel cell carcinoma. The CDR3 runs from the conserved cysteine through the conserved F or W. Fields, in order: J gene, V gene, clone size, D gene, CDR3 protein, CDR3 DNA. D genes are given only for firm matches. A clone size is listed for some rows: how often the clone was seen (once, few, many), or a class if it is expanded.

TRBJ2-2,TRBV4-1,-,-,CASSQDWGNTGELFF,TGCGCCAGCAGCCAAGATTGGGGGAACACCGGGGAGCTGTTTTTT
TRBJ1-1,TRBV7-6,-,TRBD1,CASSFGTGVGITEAFF,TGTGCCAGCAGCTTCGGGACAGGGGTCGGGATCACTGAAGCTTTCTTT
TRBJ2-3,TRBV5-6,-,-,CASSLGVTSTDTQYF,TGTGCCAGCAGCTTGGGGGTTACTAGCACAGATACGCAGTATTTT
TRBJ1-5,TRBV9,-,-,CASSPLALGNNQPQHF,TGTGCCAGCAGCCCGCTGGCGCTCGGGAACAATCAGCCCCAGCATTTT
TRBJ1-1,TRBV6-1,-,-,CASSVGGNTEAFF,TGTGCCAGCAGTGTTGGAGGGAACACTGAAGCTTTCTTT
TRBJ1-5,TRBV5-1,-,TRBD1,CASSLEGGSNQPQHF,TGCGCCAGCAGCTTGGAAGGGGGCTCAAATCAGCCCCAGCATTTT
TRBJ1-5,TRBV19,-,-,CASSLRQPSNQPQHF,TGTGCCAGTAGTCTCCGACAGCCTAGCAATCAGCCCCAGCATTTT
TRBJ2-5,TRBV9,-,-,CASSRNPGRAGETQYF,TGTGCCAGCAGCCGAAACCCGGGTAGGGCGGGGGAGACCCAGTACTTC
TRBJ2-5,TRBV27,-,-,CASSPNQETQYF,TGTGCCAGCAGTCCCAATCAAGAGACCCAGTACTTC
TRBJ1-1,TRBV11-3,-,-,CASSPIRHTEAFF,TGTGCCAGCAGCCCCATTCGGCACACTGAAGCTTTCTTT
TRBJ1-2,TRBV4-2,-,TRBD1,CASSRQTGDIYGYTF,TGTGCCAGCAGCCGACAGACAGGGGACATATATGGCTACACCTTC
TRBJ1-5,TRBV30,-,-,CAWSARRGSNQPQHF,TGTGCCTGGAGTGCTCGCAGGGGAAGCAATCAGCCCCAGCATTTT
TRBJ2-4,TRBV6-6,-,-,CASCHPASIQYF,TGTGCCAGCTGTCATCCTGCTTCCATTCAGTACTTC
TRBJ2-3,TRBV5-1,-,-,CASSSPPGHPVGDTQYF,TGCGCCAGCAGCTCCCCACCGGGACACCCGGTAGGTGATACGCAGTATTTT
TRBJ2-3,TRBV10-3,-,-,CAIEASDGTDTQYF,TGTGCCATCGAAGCCTCGGACGGCACAGATACGCAGTATTTT
TRBJ2-5,TRBV4-2,-,TRBD2,CASSSSGGPAETQYF,TGTGCCAGCAGTTCTAGCGGGGGGCCGGCAGAGACCCAGTACTTC
TRBJ2-5,TRBV5-4,-,-,CASSFRLDQETQYF,TGTGCCAGCAGCTTCAGACTAGACCAAGAGACCCAGTACTTC
TRBJ2-2,TRBV7-9,-,TRBD2,CASSRFSGGLNTGELFF,TGTGCCAGCAGCCGATTTAGCGGGGGGTTGAACACCGGGGAGCTGTTTTTT
TRBJ1-1,TRBV5-4,-,-,CASSLMYALMNTEAFF,TGTGCCAGCAGCTTGATGTATGCACTTATGAACACTGAAGCTTTCTTT
TRBJ2-2,TRBV5-1,-,TRBD1,CASSSGTEAGELFF,TGCGCCAGCAGCTCCGGGACAGAGGCCGGGGAGCTGTTTTTT
TRBJ2-1,TRBV5-1,-,-,CASSLSATGSSYNEQFF,TGCGCCAGCAGCTTGTCCGCTACAGGGAGCTCCTACAATGAGCAGTTCTTC
TRBJ1-2,TRBV5-1,-,TRBD1,CASSLQGVDYGYTF,TGCGCCAGCAGCTTGCAGGGGGTCGACTATGGCTACACCTTC
TRBJ1-5,TRBV18,-,-,CASSPRNGYSNQPQHF,TGTGCCAGCTCACCACGAAACGGGTATAGCAATCAGCCCCAGCATTTT
TRBJ2-5,TRBV5-4,-,TRBD2,CASSLEGSGTETQYF,TGTGCCAGCAGCTTGGAAGGTAGCGGGACGGAGACCCAGTACTTC
TRBJ2-2,TRBV11-2,-,-,CASSLLTSTNTGELFF,TGTGCCAGCAGCCTTCTGACCAGTACGAACACCGGGGAGCTGTTTTTT
TRBJ1-5,TRBV4-1,-,-,CASSHTDGGTNQPQHF,TGCGCCAGCAGCCATACAGACGGAGGGACCAATCAGCCCCAGCATTTT
TRBJ1-3,TRBV4-2,-,TRBD1,CASSPNTGGSGNTIYF,TGTGCCAGCAGCCCCAATACAGGGGGCTCTGGAAACACCATATATTTT
TRBJ2-7,TRBV9,-,TRBD1,CASSKGQGAGEQYF,TGTGCCAGCAGCAAAGGACAGGGGGCAGGGGAGCAGTACTTC
TRBJ1-3,TRBV5-1,-,-,CASSLGSTYSGNTIYF,TGCGCCAGCAGCTTGGGGTCAACCTACTCTGGAAACACCATATATTTT
TRBJ1-6,TRBV14,once,-,CASSHLNNSPLHF,TGTGCCAGCAGCCATCTCAATAATTCACCCCTCCACTTT
TRBJ2-1,TRBV5-1,-,TRBD1,CASSSGQGAATEQFF,TGCGCCAGCAGCTCGGGACAGGGGGCCGCGACTGAGCAGTTCTTC
TRBJ1-1,TRBV29-1,once,TRBD1,CSVEGRQGARAFF,TGCAGCGTTGAAGGCCGTCAGGGGGCACGAGCTTTCTTT
TRBJ2-2,TRBV18,-,-,CASSPRQPGELFF,TGTGCCAGCTCACCTCGACAGCCCGGGGAGCTGTTTTTT
TRBJ1-2,TRBV30,-,-,CAWSVPGLTF,TGTGCCTGGAGTGTACCGGGCTTAACCTTC
TRBJ1-6,TRBV7-8,-,-,CASSLVGGKNSPLHF,TGTGCCAGCAGCTTAGTCGGAGGGAAAAATTCACCCCTCCACTTT
TRBJ1-5,TRBV29-1,large,TRBD1,CSVEVLTGGGGSNQPQHF,TGCAGCGTTGAAGTACTGACAGGGGGAGGTGGTAGCAATCAGCCCCAGCATTTT
TRBJ1-1,TRBV9,-,-,CASSRQGMNTEAFF,TGTGCCAGCAGCCGCCAGGGGATGAACACTGAAGCTTTCTTT
TRBJ2-7,TRBV18,-,TRBD2,CASSPGGGVEQYF,TGTGCCAGCTCACCAGGCGGGGGGGTTGAGCAGTACTTC
TRBJ2-6,TRBV30,-,TRBD2,CAWSPGLAELSGANVLTF,TGTGCCTGGAGTCCAGGACTAGCGGAGCTCTCTGGGGCCAACGTCTTGACTTTC
TRBJ2-7,TRBV4-1,-,-,CASSQRSAGKGLEQYF,TGCGCCAGCAGCCAGAGGTCGGCAGGGAAGGGGCTGGAGCAGTACTTC